The 7 T cell receptor beta chains in this list originate from one sample, sequenced in a study of patients and donors after allogeneic stem cell transplantation. In TCRdb, the RT-PCR reads were re-called with MiXCR into one record per CDR3 protein. The table records roughly 960,000 distinct CDR3 sequences, roughly 17% of them present only once. Input material: blood, either unsorted or a sorted T cell fraction (not recorded which). All receptors come from a human donor who was either an allogeneic HSCT recipient or a stem cell or donor lymphocyte infusion donor (not recorded which). It is not recorded whose cells these are; they may come from a transplant donor.

The table lists this clonotype with a few counts. V usage is TRBV20-1 and J usage is TRBJ2-5, with 13 nucleotides matching TRBD2. In germline, CDR1 is DFQATT, CDR2 SNEGSKA (reference sequence). The J segment lost 0 bases and the V segment lost 2 bases, leaving 3 bases of the junction unmatched. This CDR3 has 16 amino acids. In nucleotides, the CDR3 is TGCAGTGCTAGATCCGGGACTAGCGGGGACCAAGAGACCCAGTACTTC. It yields the protein CSARSGTSGDQETQYF.

The rearrangement joins TRBV28 to TRBJ2-6, with D perhaps assigned TRBD1 or TRBD2 (5 bases each). V lost 5 bases and J 3 bases, leaving 20 bases between the germline ends. Germline CDR1 and CDR2: MDHEN and SYDVKM. The CDR3 runs 18 residues. CDR3 DNA: TGTGCCAGCAGTCCCTCCCCCTGGGGGTTAGGTGGGGCCAACGTCCTGACTTTC. Its protein product is CASSPSPWGLGGANVLTF. Supplemented by reference TRBV28 and TRBJ2-6, the full variable domain reads DVKVTQSSRYLVKRTGEKVFLECVQDMDHENMFWYRQDPGLGLRLIYFSYDVKMKEKGDIPEGYSVSREKKERFSLILESASTNQTSMYLCASSPSPWGLGGANVLTFGAGSRLTVL.

V and J are TRBV12-3 or TRBV12-4 and TRBJ2-1; 8 nucleotides align to TRBD2. This CDR3 spans 16 amino acids. With V trimmed by 2 bases and J by 6 bases, 9 bases remained unmatched. CDR3 in amino acids: CASSLYRGGASNEQFF. In nucleotides, the CDR3 is TGTGCCAGCAGTTTATATCGGGGGGGGGCCTCCAATGAGCAGTTCTTC.

This clonotype has a handful of counts. The gene calls are TRBV9 and TRBJ1-2, with no clear D. The germline CDR1 and CDR2 sequences are SGDLS and YYNGEE. This CDR3 is built from 15 residues. The V and J ends lost 3 bases and 4 bases respectively, with 16 bases between them. The DNA for the CDR3 is TGTGCCAGCAGCGCCCCGGGGAGGGCAAGCTATGGCTACACCTTC. As protein: CASSAPGRASYGYTF.

CDR3 bases: TGTGCTAGTGGTTTGGTACCTTTTGGCAGCTCCTACAATGAGCAGTTCTTC. It translates to CASGLVPFGSSYNEQFF. The chain uses TRBV12-5 and TRBJ2-1; D gene uncertain. There are 17 residues in the CDR3. Germline assignment: CDR1 LGHNT and CDR2 FRNRAP. Deletions cut 0 bases from V and 0 bases from J, with 12 bases between.

This clonotype was observed a handful of times. The chain has TRBV3-1 and TRBJ2-5, with TRBD2 matching 8 bases. This CDR3 contains 16 residues. CDR1 LGHDT and CDR2 YNNKEL come from the germline V gene (reference sequence). The V and J ends lost 1 base and 4 bases, in that order; junction bases with no gene match: 8. The CDR3 DNA is TGTGCCAGCAGCCAAGTCGTAGGAAGCGGGAGAGAGACCCAGTACTTC. It yields the protein CASSQVVGSGRETQYF.

This clonotype was seen a few times. The chain is built from TRBV4-3 and TRBJ1-1, with 8 bases lining up with TRBD1. There are 16 residues in the CDR3. The junction had 7 bases not matched to a gene; V was cut back by 0 bases and J by 4 bases. Germline-derived CDR1 and CDR2 are LGHNA and YSLEER. CDR3 DNA sequence: TGCGCCAGCAGCCAAGATTGGTCAGGGGGCGGCACTGAAGCTTTCTTT. This gives the protein CASSQDWSGGGTEAFF.